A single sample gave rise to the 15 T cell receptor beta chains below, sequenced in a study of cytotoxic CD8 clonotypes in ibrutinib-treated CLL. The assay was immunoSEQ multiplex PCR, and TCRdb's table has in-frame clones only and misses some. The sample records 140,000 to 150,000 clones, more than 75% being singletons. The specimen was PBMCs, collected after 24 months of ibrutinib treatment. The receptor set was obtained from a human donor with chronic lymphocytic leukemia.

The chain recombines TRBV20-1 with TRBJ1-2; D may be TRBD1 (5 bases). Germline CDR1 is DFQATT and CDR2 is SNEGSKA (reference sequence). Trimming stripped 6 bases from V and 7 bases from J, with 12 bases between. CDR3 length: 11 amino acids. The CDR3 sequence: CSATGGGGYTF. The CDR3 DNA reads TGCAGTGCCACCGGGGGGGGTGGCTACACCTTC.

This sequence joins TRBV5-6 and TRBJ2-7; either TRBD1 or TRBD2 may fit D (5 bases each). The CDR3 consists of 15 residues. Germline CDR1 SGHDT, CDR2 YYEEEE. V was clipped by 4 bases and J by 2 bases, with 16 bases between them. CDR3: CASSGDPGPAYEQYF. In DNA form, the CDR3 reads TGTGCCAGCAGCGGAGACCCGGGACCCGCCTACGAGCAGTACTTC.

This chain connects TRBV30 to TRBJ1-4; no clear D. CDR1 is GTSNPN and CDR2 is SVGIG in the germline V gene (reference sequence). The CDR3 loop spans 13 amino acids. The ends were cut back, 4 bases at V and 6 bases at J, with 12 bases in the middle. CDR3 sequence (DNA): TGTGCCTGGAATGCGGACGGCTATGAAAAACTGTTTTTT. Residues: CAWNADGYEKLFF.

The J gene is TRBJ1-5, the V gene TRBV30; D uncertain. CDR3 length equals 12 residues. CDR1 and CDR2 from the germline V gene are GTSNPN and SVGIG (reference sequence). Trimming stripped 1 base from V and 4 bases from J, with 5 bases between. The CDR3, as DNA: TGTGCCTGGAGTGGCGGAAATCAGCCCCAGCATTTT. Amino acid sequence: CAWSGGNQPQHF. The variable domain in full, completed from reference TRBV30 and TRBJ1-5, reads SQTIHQWPATLVQPVGSPLSLECTVEGTSNPNLYWYRQAAGRGLQLLFYSVGIGQISSEVPQNLSASRPQDRQFILSSKKLLLSDSGFYLCAWSGGNQPQHFGDGTRLSIL.

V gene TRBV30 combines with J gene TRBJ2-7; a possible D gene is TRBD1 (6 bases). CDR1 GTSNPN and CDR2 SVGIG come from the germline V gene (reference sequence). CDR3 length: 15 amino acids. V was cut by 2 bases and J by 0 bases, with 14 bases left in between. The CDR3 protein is CAWSSWGHSSYEQYF. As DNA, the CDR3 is TGTGCCTGGAGTAGTTGGGGACACAGCTCCTACGAGCAGTACTTC.

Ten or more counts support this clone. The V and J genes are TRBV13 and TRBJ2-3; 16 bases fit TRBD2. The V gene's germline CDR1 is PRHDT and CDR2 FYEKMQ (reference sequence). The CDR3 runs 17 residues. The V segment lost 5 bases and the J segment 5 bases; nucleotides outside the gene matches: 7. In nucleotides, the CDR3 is TGTGCCAGCAGCCCCGGGACTAGCGGGAGGGCTGTAGATACGCAGTATTTT. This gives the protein CASSPGTSGRAVDTQYF.

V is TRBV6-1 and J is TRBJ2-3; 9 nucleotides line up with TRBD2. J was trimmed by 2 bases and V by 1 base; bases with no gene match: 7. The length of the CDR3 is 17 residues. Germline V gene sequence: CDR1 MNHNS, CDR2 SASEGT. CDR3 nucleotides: TGTGCCAGCAGTGAAGAGGATGGCGGGGGGGCCACAGATACGCAGTATTTT. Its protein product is CASSEEDGGGATDTQYF.

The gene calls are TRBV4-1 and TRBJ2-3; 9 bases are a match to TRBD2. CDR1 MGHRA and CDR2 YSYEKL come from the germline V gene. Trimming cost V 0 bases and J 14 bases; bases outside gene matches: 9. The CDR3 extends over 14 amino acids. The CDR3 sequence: CASSQDPLAGSPYF. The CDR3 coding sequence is TGCGCCAGCAGCCAAGACCCCCTAGCGGGAAGTCCGTATTTT.

CDR3 DNA: TGTGCCAGCAGTGGACTCGCCTACGAGCAGTACTTC. Translating it yields CASSGLAYEQYF. This chain uses TRBV7-8 with TRBJ2-7, with D perhaps TRBD2 (5 bases). The CDR3 length is 12 residues. Germline values: CDR1 SGHVS, CDR2 FQNEAQ. V lost 6 bases and J 2 bases, leaving 8 bases between the germline ends.

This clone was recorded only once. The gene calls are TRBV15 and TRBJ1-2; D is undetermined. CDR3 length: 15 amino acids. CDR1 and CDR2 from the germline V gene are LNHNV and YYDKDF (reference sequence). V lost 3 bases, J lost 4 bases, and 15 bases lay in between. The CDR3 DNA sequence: TGTGCCACCAGCAGGATGGCGGGCCAGTCCTATGGCTACACCTTC. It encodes CATSRMAGQSYGYTF.

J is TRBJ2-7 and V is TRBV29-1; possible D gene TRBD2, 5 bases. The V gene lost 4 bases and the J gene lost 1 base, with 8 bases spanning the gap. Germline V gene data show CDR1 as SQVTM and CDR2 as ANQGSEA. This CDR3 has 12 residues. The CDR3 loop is CSVGELSYEQYF. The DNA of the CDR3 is TGCAGCGTTGGGGAGCTGTCCTACGAGCAGTACTTC.

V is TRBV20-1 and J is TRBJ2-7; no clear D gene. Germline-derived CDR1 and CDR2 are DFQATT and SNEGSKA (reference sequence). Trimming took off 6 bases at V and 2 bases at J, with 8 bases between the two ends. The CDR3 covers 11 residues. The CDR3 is CSAPVPYEQYF. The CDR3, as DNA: TGCAGTGCCCCCGTACCCTACGAGCAGTACTTC.

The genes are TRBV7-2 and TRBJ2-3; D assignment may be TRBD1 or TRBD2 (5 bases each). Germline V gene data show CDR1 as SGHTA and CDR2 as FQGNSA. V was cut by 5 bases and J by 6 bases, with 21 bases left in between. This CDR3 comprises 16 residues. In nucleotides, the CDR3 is TGTGCCAGCAGCCCCCGGGGAGCACTCCCAGGGGATACGCAGTATTTT. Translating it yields CASSPRGALPGDTQYF.

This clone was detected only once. CDR3 sequence reads: CAWSAGVRGYNEQFF. The CDR3 DNA follows: TGTGCCTGGAGTGCGGGCGTGAGGGGCTACAATGAGCAGTTCTTC. The rearrangement links TRBV30 to TRBJ2-1; D possibly uses TRBD1 or TRBD2 (5 bases each). The CDR3 sequence is 15 residues long. Per germline, CDR1 GTSNPN and CDR2 SVGIG (reference sequence). Deletions cut 1 base from V and 3 bases from J, with 13 bases between.

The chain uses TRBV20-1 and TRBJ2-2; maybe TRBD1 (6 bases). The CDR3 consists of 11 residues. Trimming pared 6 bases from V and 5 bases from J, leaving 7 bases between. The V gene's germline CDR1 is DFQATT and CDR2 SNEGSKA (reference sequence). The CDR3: CSARGTGELFF. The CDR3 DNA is TGCAGTGCGAGGGGGACCGGGGAGCTGTTTTTT.